Listed below are T cell receptor beta chains from one sample, sequenced in a study of blood T cell repertoires in COVID-19. Libraries were prepared by immunoSEQ multiplex PCR; TCRdb keeps only in-frame clonotypes and omits some of them. This table has hundreds of thousands of clones, roughly nine tenths appearing once. Sequencing used PBMCs or T cells enriched from blood (not recorded which). The receptors shown here come from a woman in her thirties who had recovered from COVID-19. The conserved cysteine and the conserved F or W are not part of the CDR3 here.

ASSPNTGSGANVLT	TRBJ2-6	TRBV5-1	14
ASSLAGIQNSPLH	TRBJ1-6	TRBV5-4	13
ASSPGTGSHEQY	TRBJ2-7	TRBV11-2	12
ASNWGPNTEAF	TRBJ1-1	TRBV19	11
SGHRGLNYNEQF	TRBJ2-1	TRBV29-1	12
ASSFRGGAGYGYT	TRBJ1-2	TRBV9	13
ATTPGSGNTIY	TRBJ1-3	TRBV2	11
ASSFRDNEQF	TRBJ2-1	TRBV12-3/TRBV12-4	10
ASTRGDRSQETQY	TRBJ2-5	TRBV5-1	13
ASTAYGRGGEKLF	TRBJ1-4	TRBV2	13
ASSRTGDTEAF	TRBJ1-1	TRBV5-4	11
ATRLTQCTEAF	TRBJ1-1	TRBV25-1	11
ASRTTNQPQH	TRBJ1-5	TRBV28	10
SVEVTGILF	TRBJ2-1	TRBV29-1	9
ASSAGTGRDQPQH	TRBJ1-5	TRBV5-4	13
ASSLAGRETQY	TRBJ2-5	TRBV7-8	11
ASSPRTGGYT	TRBJ1-2	TRBV19	10
ASNRGGGGQPQH	TRBJ1-5	TRBV27	12
ASSLDRQGPYEQY	TRBJ2-7	TRBV5-1	13
SVGQPGQGFNEQF	TRBJ2-1	TRBV29-1	13
ASSIGQGRGNQPQH	TRBJ1-5	TRBV19	14
ASSVGARRRDTEAF	TRBJ1-1	TRBV9	14
ASSATSGGQETQY	TRBJ2-5	TRBV5-4	13
ASSPDRVGGYT	TRBJ1-2	TRBV5-1	11
ASSRAGAPSYEQY	TRBJ2-7	TRBV3-1/TRBV3-2	13
ASSAAIVGLEGYT	TRBJ1-2	TRBV27	13
ASRSGQGRGNTIY	TRBJ1-3	TRBV7-9	13
AWSPTGVQPQH	TRBJ1-5	TRBV30	11
ASSSPGQGKPQVSYGYT	TRBJ1-2	TRBV9	17